This entry concerns a single T cell receptor (beta chain). In the same sample, other DNA sequences code for this CDR3. The data derive from a study of CD8+ T cells in alopecia areata. Trimming pared 0 bases from V and 2 bases from J, leaving 6 bases between. CDR3 length: 13 amino acids. The germline gives CDR1 SGHRS, CDR2 YFSETQ. RNA was extracted and reverse transcribed into cDNA as the sequencing template. Here immunoSEQ multiplex PCR was the method, and the copy in TCRdb shows in-frame clones only, minus some. The table has about 250,000 clones, less than 80% seen once. The sequenced sample was CD4+ T cells sorted from blood, obtained at week 0. V is TRBV5-1 and J is TRBJ2-7; D gene unclear. This TCR came from a human donor with alopecia areata. DNA of the CDR3: TGCGCCAGCAGCTTGGTAACCCCCTACGAGCAGTACTTC. This codes for CASSLVTPYEQYF.